This TCR beta chain emerged from a study of blood T cell repertoires in COVID-19. The wider study: The samples span acute and convalescent COVID-19 from the United States, Italy and Spain. T cells, B-cell-depleted T cells, or PBMCs supplied cDNA or gDNA.

The germline V gene has CDR1 MNHEY and CDR2 SVGEGT. V lost 5 bases to trimming and J lost 4 bases, with 8 bases between them. This CDR3 region has 13 residues. In the study's own analysis: Estimates of nucleated cell counts were drawn from the amplification of reference gene primers. Profiled with immunoSEQ multiplex PCR; TCRdb holds only in-frame clones, not every one. The D gene and trimming were derived from the DNA, and the V and J assignments and clone size from that table. The sample includes over 90,000 clones, about 90% seen only once; the top ten take 6.2%. The chain joins TRBV6-2 or TRBV6-3 to TRBJ2-2; D call uncertain. The source is a human donor in a cohort sampled during active COVID-19. Sample: peripheral blood. In DNA, the CDR3 is TGTGCCAGCAGTGTCCGGGTCACCGGGGAGCTGTTTTTT. Amino acid sequence: CASSVRVTGELFF.